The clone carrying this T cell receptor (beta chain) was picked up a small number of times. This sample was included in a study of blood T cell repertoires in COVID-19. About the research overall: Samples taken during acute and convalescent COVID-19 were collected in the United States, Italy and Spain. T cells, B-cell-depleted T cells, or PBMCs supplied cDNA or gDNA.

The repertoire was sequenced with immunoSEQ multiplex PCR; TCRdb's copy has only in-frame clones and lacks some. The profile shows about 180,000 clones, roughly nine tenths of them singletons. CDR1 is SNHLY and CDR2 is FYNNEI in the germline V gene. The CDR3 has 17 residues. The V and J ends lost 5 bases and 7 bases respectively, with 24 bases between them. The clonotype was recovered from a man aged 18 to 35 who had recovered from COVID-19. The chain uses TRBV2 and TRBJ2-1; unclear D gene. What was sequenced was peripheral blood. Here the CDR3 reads CASSLRVESLRGNEQFF. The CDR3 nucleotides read TGTGCCAGCAGTCTCCGCGTGGAAAGCCTAAGAGGAAATGAGCAGTTCTTC.